Listed here is a single TCR beta chain. This entry comes from a study of T cell changes during pregnancy in multiple sclerosis. V lost 7 bases to trimming and J lost 7 bases, with 16 bases between them. Germline CDR1 SGHAT, CDR2 FQNNGV. The CDR3 spans 14 residues. Data came from immunoSEQ multiplex PCR; TCRdb stores just in-frame clones and leaves some out. The data contain under 55,000 clones, around nine tenths of them singletons. V is TRBV11-2 and J is TRBJ2-2; maybe TRBD2 (6 bases). The specimen was CD4+ T cells from peripheral blood mononuclear cells, collected before pregnancy. The sequence derives from a female donor with multiple sclerosis, enrolled in a pregnancy study. CDR3 sequence: CASIPLGGVGELFF. CDR3 coding DNA: TGTGCCAGCATCCCGCTGGGGGGAGTCGGGGAGCTGTTTTTT.